These 30 T cell receptor beta chains were all obtained from the same sample, sequenced in a study of CXCR3-negative and CXCR3-positive naive CD8 T cells. Each TRB cDNA library was prepared by 5' RACE (with UMI labels). For each CDR3 protein, TCRdb gives one entry from its re-call of the 5' RACE reads, without DNA. The sample has tens of thousands of distinct CDR3 sequences. Material: memory CD8+ T cells from blood. Receptor source: a human donor in good health. Some clones in this sample may be carry-over from other donors' samples.

The rearrangement joins TRBV9 to TRBJ2-7; lacking DNA, the TRBD2 call made by TCRdb goes unchecked. The CDR3 sequence is 15 residues long. The V gene's germline CDR1 is SGDLS and CDR2 YYNGEE. The CDR3 here is CASSVYPSIDYEQYF.

The chain links TRBV6-2 or TRBV6-3 to TRBJ1-5; TCRdb indicates TRBD1, and absent DNA this call remains unverified. Germline V gene data show CDR1 as MNHEY and CDR2 as SVGEGT. The CDR3 contains 15 residues. The CDR3 spells CASSSVRGHDQPQHF.

This sequence joins TRBV12-3 or TRBV12-4 and TRBJ2-1; the D gene TCRdb calls, TRBD1, cannot be checked with no DNA. The CDR3 covers 13 residues. This CDR3 is CASSNPGQATQFF.

The chain employs TRBV4-3 and TRBJ1-5. The CDR3 is 15 amino acids. Germline V gene data show CDR1 as LGHNA and CDR2 as YSLEER. The CDR3 spells CASSLWRGGNQPQHF.

This chain uses TRBV27 with TRBJ2-5; TCRdb indicates TRBD1, and absent DNA this call remains unverified. Germline-derived CDR1 and CDR2 are MNHEY and SMNVEV (reference sequence). The CDR3 is 15 residues long. CDR3 residues: CASSVQGAWLETQYF.

V is TRBV6-2 or TRBV6-3 and J is TRBJ1-1. This CDR3 spans 13 amino acids. Germline values: CDR1 MNHEY, CDR2 SVGEGT. The CDR3 loop is CASSYSGYTEAFF.

According to its frequency, this clonotype is large. The chain recombines TRBV20-1 with TRBJ2-1; TCRdb's D gene call, TRBD2, goes unchecked for lack of DNA. Germline V gives CDR1 DFQATT, CDR2 SNEGSKA (reference sequence). The CDR3 is made up of 14 amino acids. This CDR3 reads CSAASGGGFNEQFF.

The genes are TRBV7-2 and TRBJ2-2; TCRdb gives TRBD1 as the D gene, but with no DNA this cannot be confirmed. CDR3 length: 16 residues. Germline-derived CDR1 and CDR2 are SGHTA and FQGNSA. The chain's CDR3 is CASSPTQGVNTGELFF.

The gene calls are TRBV25-1 and TRBJ2-1; TCRdb picks TRBD1, but there is no DNA to check that call. The CDR3 loop spans 18 amino acids. Germline V gene sequence: CDR1 MGHDK, CDR2 SYGVNS. CDR3 amino acids: CASSGTRDDRAWNNEQFF.

The chain joins TRBV10-3 to TRBJ2-7; absent DNA, TCRdb's TRBD1 call cannot be checked. This CDR3 is 13 amino acids long. Per the germline V gene, CDR1 is ENHRY and CDR2 is SYGVKD. This CDR3 reads CATGTGSSYEQYF.

This chain uses TRBV10-2 with TRBJ2-5; absent DNA, TCRdb's TRBD2 call cannot be checked. This CDR3 region has 14 residues. From germline, CDR1 is WSHSY and CDR2 SAAADI. The CDR3 spells CASGGGNLQETQYF.

V usage is TRBV13 and J usage is TRBJ2-7; there is no DNA to check the TCRdb D call of TRBD1. The CDR3 sequence is 14 residues long. Germline assignment: CDR1 PRHDT and CDR2 FYEKMQ (reference sequence). This CDR3 is CASSLLGGVYEQYF.

The V and J genes are TRBV3-1 and TRBJ1-6; the TCRdb call, TRBD1, lacks DNA for checking. Germline V lookup: CDR1 LGHDT, CDR2 YNNKEL (reference sequence). This CDR3 is built from 16 residues. The CDR3 region is CASSPGQGGSGSPLHF. The entire variable domain, with the rest obtained from reference TRBV3-1 and TRBJ1-6, is as follows: DTAVSQTPKYLVTQMGNDKSIKCEQNLGHDTMYWYKQDSKKFLKIMFSYNNKELIINETVPNRFSPKSPDKAHLNLHINSLELGDSAVYFCASSPGQGGSGSPLHFGNGTRLTVT.

The chain couples TRBV9 to TRBJ1-1. This CDR3 spans 13 amino acids. CDR1 is SGDLS, CDR2 YYNGEE, per germline. The CDR3 protein is CASSHGMNTEAFF.

This clonotype is deemed medium-sized by its frequency. The V and J genes are TRBV6-4 and TRBJ2-1. Germline V gene sequence: CDR1 MRHNA, CDR2 SNTAGT. The CDR3 is 15 amino acids. The CDR3: CASSDGQVSYNEQFF.

The rearrangement links TRBV27 to TRBJ2-2; TCRdb reports TRBD2, a call that lacks DNA to check it against. The CDR3 is made up of 15 amino acids. CDR1 and CDR2 (germline): MNHEY, SMNVEV (reference sequence). The CDR3 here is CASSLGLAGAGELFF.

V usage is TRBV28 and J usage is TRBJ2-3; TCRdb outputs TRBD1, but without DNA this stays unchecked. The CDR3 extends over 15 amino acids. Germline CDR1 reads MDHEN; CDR2 reads SYDVKM. The CDR3: CAGGPGQGFTDTQYF.

This chain links TRBV6-2 or TRBV6-3 with TRBJ2-5; the D call from TCRdb, TRBD2, cannot be confirmed without DNA. CDR1 and CDR2 (germline): MNHEY, SVGEGT. CDR3 length: 14 amino acids. CDR3 sequence reads: CAISGLAGQETQYF.

This chain uses TRBV7-8 with TRBJ1-1; TCRdb calls TRBD1, which cannot be checked without DNA. The germline gives CDR1 SGHVS, CDR2 FQNEAQ. The CDR3 has 14 amino acids. This chain's CDR3 is CASGPDRVNTEAFF.

V is TRBV28 and J is TRBJ2-7; the TCRdb D gene call, TRBD2, has no DNA to confirm it. The CDR3 contains 16 residues. CDR1 is MDHEN and CDR2 is SYDVKM in the germline V gene. CDR3 residues: CASNNLAGGPSYEQYF.

The chain carries TRBV20-1 and TRBJ1-1; TCRdb outputs TRBD1, but without DNA this stays unchecked. Germline-derived CDR1 and CDR2 are DFQATT and SNEGSKA (reference sequence). This CDR3 has 20 residues. CDR3 sequence reads: CSARDTFLILGQGADTEAFF.

The chain couples TRBV4-3 to TRBJ2-7. This CDR3 contains 14 residues. Germline-derived CDR1 and CDR2 are LGHNA and YSLEER. CDR3 amino acids: CASSQDAAAYEQYF.

The rearrangement joins TRBV11-1 to TRBJ1-2; TCRdb indicates TRBD1, and absent DNA this call remains unverified. The length of the CDR3 is 14 residues. Germline CDR1 SGHAT, CDR2 FQDESV (reference sequence). CDR3 region: CAISLVGRGSGYTF.

This rearrangement joins TRBV5-1 to TRBJ2-2. Germline V lookup: CDR1 SGHRS, CDR2 YFSETQ. The CDR3 extends over 13 amino acids. The chain's CDR3 is CASLTANTGELFF. Using reference TRBV5-1 and TRBJ2-2 for the parts outside the CDR3, the full variable domain is KAGVTQTPRYLIKTRGQQVTLSCSPISGHRSVSWYQQTPGQGLQFLFEYFSETQRNKGNFPGRFSGRQFSNSRSEMNVSTLELGDSALYLCASLTANTGELFFGEGSRLTVL.

This chain links TRBV10-3 with TRBJ2-1. Germline V lookup: CDR1 ENHRY, CDR2 SYGVKD. The CDR3 consists of 16 residues. This chain's CDR3 is CAISESTGDSYNEQFF.

The rearrangement joins TRBV6-2 or TRBV6-3 to TRBJ1-1; absent DNA, TCRdb's TRBD1 call cannot be checked. CDR1 MNHEY and CDR2 SVGEGT come from the germline V gene. CDR3 length equals 13 residues. The CDR3 reads CASGDRRNTEAFF.

The rearrangement uses TRBV5-1 and TRBJ1-1. The CDR3 extends over 12 amino acids. CDR1 and CDR2 (germline): SGHRS, YFSETQ. The CDR3: CASSLLGWEAFF.

CDR3: CGGPRTDTQYF. The chain carries TRBV3-1 and TRBJ2-3; TCRdb gives TRBD2 as the D gene, but with no DNA this cannot be confirmed. Germline V CDR1 and CDR2: LGHDT, YNNKEL (reference sequence). The CDR3 spans 11 residues.

The CDR3 loop is CASSQSGRANEQFF. V and J are TRBV4-3 and TRBJ2-1; with no DNA, the TCRdb D assignment of TRBD2 cannot be verified. This CDR3 has 14 residues. The germline gives CDR1 LGHNA, CDR2 YSLEER.

The chain links TRBV9 to TRBJ2-1. This CDR3 has 11 residues. The germline CDR1 and CDR2 sequences are SGDLS and YYNGEE. The CDR3 is CASSVTNEQFF.